The entry below gives a single T cell receptor beta chain sequence along with its context. What this receptor recognizes is not known. No quality values exist for individual bases; no much larger clone is one base distant. The identical CDR3 is also encoded by other nucleotide sequences in the sample. This sample was taken from a study of shared clonotypes between healthy human individuals (dated by TCRdb to the early 2020s). Regarding the study in general: A couple of women and a few men aged 18 to 49 years were included in the cohort. For each donor, three plates each were used for CD4 naive and CD4 memory, two plates were used for CD8 naive, and one plate was used for CD8 memory. To estimate repertoire size and how much clonotype sharing occurs between individuals, the study deeply sequenced the blood TCR repertoires of several healthy adults. Libraries were prepared and TCR repertoires were sequenced by different laboratories using diverse techniques, in order to increase sequencing depth and limit assay-specific biases. Leukapheresis yielded between about 0.85 and 10 billion PBMCs per donor.

Healthy HIV-negative adults with no recently reported acute infections or vaccinations were included as donors. All donors were Caucasian adults living in Nashville, Tennessee, USA. CD4+ T cells were enriched through magnetic negative selection, after which naive cells were positively selected on CD45RA and the remaining negative fraction served as the memory subset. After blood collection by leukapheresis, PBMCs were isolated using Ficoll-Histopaque density gradient centrifugation and then cryopreserved in the vapor phase of liquid nitrogen. Analytical flow cytometry was used to check the purity and quantity of every magnetically sorted T cell population. Each sorted fraction had its genomic DNA isolated and then quantified by UV absorbance on a Nanodrop 2000c. What the authors observed across the whole study: Naive subsets generally had larger estimated clonotype richness than memory subsets. Because the study included only a small number of donors, the genetic and exposure-history diversity represented was limited. Clonotypes shared by all four sorted-subset donors showed higher generation probabilities than non-shared clonotypes. Incomplete sequencing was indicated by rarefaction of sorted-subset datasets, despite the large sequencing depth. Approximately 4.8% of naive CD4, roughly 3.5% of naive CD8, around 2.3% of memory CD4, and 0.4% of memory CD8 clonotypes were shared across several donors. Sampling was restricted to blood, and TCR repertoires in tissue are likely to differ from TCR repertoires in blood. Based on pairwise subsampling, the degree of clonotype sharing among donors was expected to be affected by sequencing depth.

CDR1 is given as KGHSH and CDR2 as LQKENI, both from the germline V gene. The CDR3 holds 15 amino acids from the cysteine to the phenylalanine. Just CDR3 DNA is preserved here, 45 bases in frame from base 1. Germline trimming: 0 bases from V, 4 bases from J; junction bases outside gene matches: 3. Using the deep immunoSEQ assay, multiplex PCR amplified TCR CDR3 regions from genomic DNA. For each cell subset, the extracted genomic DNA was distributed evenly across all wells of several immunoSEQ 96-well plates, and each plate served as one replicate. For sorted subsets, 150 to 250 ng of genomic DNA, equivalent to about 30,000 T cell genomes, went into each replicate PCR. Purified libraries were quantified with a Qubit 3.0 fluorometer, sized on a Bioanalyzer 2100, and re-quantified with the KAPA Library Quantification kit. Every immunoSEQ 96-well plate was sequenced on a dedicated single-read 150-cycle Illumina NextSeq 550 flow cell. Per the original workflow: Because the immunoSEQ output included only junctional sequences and no quality scores, the filtering could not be the same as the filtering used for full-length reads. Sequences were annotated with PyIR, a Python wrapper for IgBLAST v1.9, using IMGT germline references to assign V/J genes and CDR3. Any read was removed if the V/J assignment was weak (E-value above 1e-6), the CDR3 was missing, or the read contained stop codons, out-of-frame junctions, or ambiguous translated residues. A V3J clonotype was defined by an identical inferred V gene, J gene, and CDR3 amino acid sequence. The percentage overlap between two repertoires was calculated by dividing the number of shared unique clonotypes by the size of the smaller repertoire. Three approaches were used to assess repertoire richness: RTK rarefaction, the Chao1 estimator, and Recon v2.1 estimates of unobserved clonotypes. Generation probabilities were computed with OLGA for all TCRbeta clonotypes obtained by the gDNA method from several donors. This immuneACCESS table, as held by TCRdb, lists in-frame sequences with V and J called but not all clones. Of the missing ones, under half trace to an unresolved V gene in checked studies; the others have no known cause. V, J and clone size are taken as reported in that table, and D and trimming were inferred from the DNA itself. For this sample the table gives about 2.3 million clones, of which more than 80% were detected only once. About 0.37% of the sample goes to the ten largest clones.

Sequences were obtained from naive CD4+ T cells from PBMCs. The cell subset or site label of this sample denotes: CD45RA+ positively selected. This TCR was recovered from a man between 18 and 35 years old in good health. Some clones in this sample may be carry-over from other donors' samples. The chain is made from TRBV18 and TRBJ2-7, with TRBD1 identical over 10 junction bases. At the DNA level, the sequence is TGTGCCAGCTCACCACCGGGACAGGGGACTTACGAGCAGTACTTC. The encoded protein is CASSPPGQGTYEQYF.